The 18 T cell receptor beta chains in this list originate from one sample, sequenced in a study of OX40 agonist ivuxolimab in advanced cancers. TCRdb keeps only in-frame clones here, not all; method: immunoSEQ multiplex PCR. Altogether 20,000 to 25,000 clones are present, around 83% being singletons, with the ten largest covering 25% to 30%. The material was CD4+ or CD8+ T cells sorted from blood, obtained in a trial of the OX40 agonist ivuxolimab. The source is an adult with an advanced solid tumor such as melanoma, head and neck, liver or kidney cancer.

As DNA, the CDR3 is TGTGCCAGTAGTAGGGGACAGGGGCCCTACGAGCAGTACTTC. Amino acids: CASSRGQGPYEQYF. This chain uses TRBV19 with TRBJ2-7; TRBD1 agrees at 10 bases. The CDR3 runs 14 residues. Trimming took 4 bases from V and 2 from J; bases not matched to a gene: 2. Germline V gene data show CDR1 as LNHDA and CDR2 as SQIVND (reference sequence).

The rearrangement links TRBV4-2 to TRBJ2-3; 8 nucleotides align to TRBD2. V lost 0 bases, J lost 1 base, and 3 bases stayed unmatched. The CDR3 is 16 residues long. Germline lookup yields CDR1 LGHNA and CDR2 YNFKEQ. CDR3 sequence reads: CASSQEAGGRTDTQYF. The CDR3 DNA is TGTGCCAGCAGCCAAGAGGCGGGGGGTCGCACAGATACGCAGTATTTT.

The chain joins TRBV28 to TRBJ1-1, with TRBD1 as a possible D gene (5 bases). Germline loops: CDR1 MDHEN, CDR2 SYDVKM. The V and J ends lost 1 base and 8 bases respectively, with 14 bases between them. The CDR3 is made up of 14 amino acids. In DNA form, the CDR3 reads TGTGCCAGCAGTTTATCCCGGGACGGGGCCGAAGCTTTCTTT. Its protein product is CASSLSRDGAEAFF.

The V call is TRBV6-1, the J call TRBJ2-3; 11 bases fit TRBD2. The CDR3 has 15 residues. Trimming at V came to 4 bases and at J to 8 bases, leaving 8 bases not matched to a gene. Germline values: CDR1 MNHNS, CDR2 SASEGT. This CDR3 is CASSGTSGSVGTQYF. CDR3 DNA sequence: TGTGCCAGCAGTGGTACTAGCGGGAGTGTCGGTACGCAGTATTTT.

The chain carries TRBV27 and TRBJ2-5, with 8 bases fitting TRBD2. Germline lookup yields CDR1 MNHEY and CDR2 SMNVEV (reference sequence). J gave up 2 bases and V 8 bases, and 10 bases lay outside the gene matches. The CDR3 is 15 residues long. CDR3 amino acids: CASGATSGPQETQYF. CDR3 nucleotides: TGTGCCAGCGGGGCTACTAGCGGACCTCAAGAGACCCAGTACTTC.

The V call is TRBV15, the J call TRBJ2-1, with TRBD2 matching 7 bases. The CDR3 is 14 amino acids. V gave up 5 bases and J gave up 10 bases; unmatched junction bases: 11. Germline CDR1 and CDR2: LNHNV and YYDKDF (reference sequence). The CDR3 loop reads CATSLKWGGGEQFF. DNA for the CDR3: TGTGCCACCAGCCTAAAATGGGGGGGAGGGGAGCAGTTCTTC.

Worth noting for this clone: Just one base apart from a much larger clone, this may be a read error. The sample carries other DNA sequences with the same CDR3. The chain employs TRBV5-5 and TRBJ2-7, with TRBD2 matching 10 bases. Germline loops: CDR1 SGHKS, CDR2 YYEKEE (reference sequence). CDR3 size: 15 residues. Trimming removed 4 bases from V and 3 bases from J; junction bases left unmatched: 7. CDR3 sequence reads: CASSQDRTSGYEQYF. The CDR3 nucleotides read TGTGCCAGCAGCCAAGATCGGACTAGCGGCTACGAGCAGTACTTC.

This chain links TRBV9 with TRBJ2-3; TRBD2 matches 8 bases. The germline V gene has CDR1 SGDLS and CDR2 YYNGEE. V trimming: 0 bases; J trimming: 0 bases; junction bases outside the gene matches: 3. CDR3 length equals 16 residues. The CDR3 nucleotides read TGTGCCAGCAGCGTAGGTGCTAGCGGGAGCACAGATACGCAGTATTTT. It is translated as CASSVGASGSTDTQYF.

This chain uses TRBV28 with TRBJ2-3; D is uncertain. V shed 2 bases and J shed 0 bases, with 9 bases lying between them. From germline, CDR1 is MDHEN and CDR2 SYDVKM. The CDR3 loop spans 15 amino acids. The chain's CDR3 is CASSLMAASTDTQYF. In nucleotides, the CDR3 is TGTGCCAGCAGTTTAATGGCGGCCAGCACAGATACGCAGTATTTT.

The chain is built from TRBV7-9 and TRBJ2-1; a weak D match, TRBD2 (7 bases). The CDR3 totals 18 residues. Trimming took 5 bases from V and 6 from J, leaving 26 bases between them. Looked up from germline, CDR1 is SEHNR and CDR2 is FQNEAQ (reference sequence). In DNA form, the CDR3 reads TGTGCCAGCAGCGCGTCCAGGGGCCCAGCGGGAAAGGGCAATGAGCAGTTCTTC. This gives the protein CASSASRGPAGKGNEQFF. Looking up the rest from reference TRBV7-9 and TRBJ2-1 gives the full variable domain: DTGVSQNPRHKITKRGQNVTFRCDPISEHNRLYWYRQTLGQGPEFLTYFQNEAQLEKSRLLSDRFSAERPKGSFSTLEIQRTEQGDSAMYLCASSASRGPAGKGNEQFFGPGTRLTVL.

This clone was observed a handful of times. The CDR3 bases are TGTGCAAGTCGCTGCATAGCGGGAGCTGGGGCCAACGTCCTGACTTTC. Translation gives CASRCIAGAGANVLTF. The J gene is TRBJ2-6, the V gene TRBV12-2; TRBD2 reflects the table's D call only, with no check against the DNA. TRBV12-2 is deemed a pseudogene. The CDR3 sequence is 16 residues long.

The chain is built from TRBV10-2 and TRBJ2-3; TRBD1 might be the D (7 bases). The CDR3 is 14 amino acids. V was shortened by 3 bases and J by 5 bases, with 12 bases between the two germline ends. CDR1 and CDR2 (germline): WSHSY, SAAADI. CDR3 nucleotide sequence: TGCGCCAGCAGTGAAACAGGGGAGGTAGATACGCAGTATTTT. Protein product: CASSETGEVDTQYF.

By its share, this clone is medium-sized. This rearrangement joins TRBV10-3 to TRBJ1-2; 7 bases are shared with TRBD1. J gave up 3 bases and V 0 bases, and 4 bases lay outside the gene matches. Per germline, CDR1 ENHRY and CDR2 SYGVKD. The CDR3 runs to 15 residues. CDR3 sequence: CAISESHRGYYGYTF. The CDR3 DNA reads TGTGCCATCAGTGAGTCCCACAGGGGATACTATGGCTACACCTTC.

This clone was counted a single time. The rearrangement joins TRBV5-4 to TRBJ2-3; no clear D. With 3 bases removed from V and 2 bases from J, the gap between germline ends came to 13 bases. The CDR3 length is 15 residues. The germline V gene encodes CDR1 SGHNT and CDR2 YYREEE (reference sequence). CDR3 protein: CASSYGLSHTDTQYF. The CDR3, as DNA: TGTGCCAGCAGCTACGGGCTTTCCCACACAGATACGCAGTATTTT.

The V and J genes are TRBV27 and TRBJ2-5, with unresolved D. The CDR3 covers 13 residues. Trimming pared 2 bases from V and 4 bases from J, leaving 8 bases between. Germline V lookup: CDR1 MNHEY, CDR2 SMNVEV (reference sequence). CDR3 in amino acids: CASSLVRLETQYF. In nucleotides, the CDR3 is TGTGCCAGCAGTTTAGTCAGGTTAGAGACCCAGTACTTC.

The chain combines TRBV7-9 with TRBJ2-1, with TRBD2 matching 13 bases. J lost 5 bases, V lost 5 bases, and 3 bases had no gene match. This CDR3 comprises 15 residues. Germline values: CDR1 SEHNR, CDR2 FQNEAQ (reference sequence). CDR3 bases: TGTGCCAGCAGCCAACTAGCGGGAGGGAACAATGAGCAGTTCTTC. Residues: CASSQLAGGNNEQFF. Combining the CDR3 with reference TRBV7-9 and TRBJ2-1 gives the whole variable domain DTGVSQNPRHKITKRGQNVTFRCDPISEHNRLYWYRQTLGQGPEFLTYFQNEAQLEKSRLLSDRFSAERPKGSFSTLEIQRTEQGDSAMYLCASSQLAGGNNEQFFGPGTRLTVL.

CDR3 bases: TGTGCCAGCAGTGACTCTATTGGGGGAACCGGGGAGCTGTTTTTT. Residues: CASSDSIGGTGELFF. The chain combines TRBV6-4 with TRBJ2-2; either TRBD1 or TRBD2 may supply D (5 bases each). This CDR3 contains 15 residues. Germline lookup yields CDR1 MRHNA and CDR2 SNTAGT. V lost 0 bases to trimming and J lost 5 bases, with 10 bases between them.

This sequence joins TRBV6-5 and TRBJ2-7, with 7 nucleotides matching TRBD1. Trimming cost V 6 bases and J 3 bases; bases outside gene matches: 2. The CDR3 spans 12 residues. Germline-derived CDR1 and CDR2 are MNHEY and SVGAGI. The CDR3 region has the DNA TGTGCCAGCAGCCGGACAGGCTACGAGCAGTACTTC. Translated, it gives CASSRTGYEQYF.